This T cell receptor beta chain was retrieved from a study of T cells in Graves' hyperthyroidism and ophthalmopathy. Clinical symptoms, serum thyroxine, TRAb, thyroid ultrasound and orbital computed tomography established diagnosis. The PBMCs studied were ones that came from 10 ml fresh peripheral blood. Regions amplified from RNA transcripts were the TCR beta CDR3 regions. TCR CDR3 underwent first-round RT-PCR with the HTBI primer set. A single record per CDR3 protein comes from TCRdb applying MiXCR to the multiplex PCR reads. The data hold about 680,000 distinct CDR3 sequences, with just over 35% observed a single time. For this clonotype: Antigen: not known.

CDR3 size: 18 residues. Between the trimmed V and J ends, which lost 0 bases and 8 bases, there was a span of 28 bases. Germline assignment: CDR1 DFQATT and CDR2 SNEGSKA (reference sequence). Whole-study findings and limits: Ophthalmopathy was distinguished from stable hyperthyroidism by 13 V-J signatures.

The V and J genes are TRBV20-1 and TRBJ1-2; the D gene is possibly TRBD1 (6 bases). This TCR was recovered from a woman between 40 and 50 years old with Graves' hyperthyroidism. The material sequenced was blood. The CDR3 reads CSARDGGLGRGILHGYTF. The CDR3 bases are TGCAGTGCTAGAGATGGGGGCTTGGGCAGAGGGATCCTCCACGGCTACACCTTC.